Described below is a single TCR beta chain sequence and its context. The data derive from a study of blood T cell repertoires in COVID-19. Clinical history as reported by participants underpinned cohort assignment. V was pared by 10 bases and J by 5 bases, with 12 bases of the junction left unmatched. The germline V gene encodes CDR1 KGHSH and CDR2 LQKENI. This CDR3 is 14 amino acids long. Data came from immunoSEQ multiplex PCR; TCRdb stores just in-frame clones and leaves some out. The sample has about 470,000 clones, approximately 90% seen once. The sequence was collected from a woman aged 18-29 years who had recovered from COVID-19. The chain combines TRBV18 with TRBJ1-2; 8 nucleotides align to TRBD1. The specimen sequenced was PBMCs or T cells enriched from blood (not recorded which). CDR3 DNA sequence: TGTGCCACCCGAACAGGGGGTCACGAATATGGCTACACCTTC. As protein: CATRTGGHEYGYTF.